These T cell receptor beta chains were read from a single sample in a study of Graves' ophthalmopathy and Graves' hyperthyroidism. Each CDR3 protein is one row after TCRdb ran MiXCR on the multiplex PCR reads. This sample carries about 620,000 distinct CDR3 sequences, approximately 21% of them seen once, and the ten largest clones take more than 5.5%. Input material: peripheral blood. The origin of the receptors is a woman in her late teens or twenties with stable Graves' hyperthyroidism. Some clones in this sample may be carry-over from other donors' samples. Both conserved end residues are part of each CDR3.

V gene,J gene,CDR3 protein
TRBV6-2/TRBV6-3,TRBJ1-1,CASKTGDMGTEAFF
TRBV12-3/TRBV12-4,TRBJ2-7,CASKGSGYEQYF
TRBV7-3,TRBJ1-1,CASSSQKGTEAFF
TRBV6-2/TRBV6-3,TRBJ2-2,CASSSSYAGELFF
TRBV2,TRBJ2-2,CASSVSATPAGELFF
TRBV10-2,TRBJ2-2,CASSTGLAGGSGTGELFF
TRBV19,TRBJ1-5,CATETGFSNQPQHF
TRBV5-1,TRBJ2-7,CASSGTSGALSYEQYF
TRBV11-2,TRBJ1-2,CASSPDRLDGYTF
TRBV6-5,TRBJ2-5,CASSYGNNQETQYF
TRBV12-3/TRBV12-4,TRBJ2-6,CASSLQWTVLSGANVLTF
TRBV28,TRBJ2-7,CASSQGHRSSYEQYF
TRBV7-8,TRBJ2-2,CASSLAGTGSTGELFF
TRBV30,TRBJ1-1,CAWRPRGSTEAFF
TRBV6-5,TRBJ1-6,CASSYSRTVGNSPLHF
TRBV2,TRBJ2-5,CASSEMLGGGGETQYF
TRBV10-3,TRBJ2-2,CAISDREGMGIGELFF
TRBV20-1,TRBJ1-6,CSASKTGESPLHF
TRBV20-1,TRBJ2-5,CSATGQRGETQYF
TRBV27,TRBJ2-7,CASSLLLQGSYEQYF
TRBV28,TRBJ2-7,CASSTTGRTYEQYF
TRBV4-1,TRBJ2-7,CASSQTSVLSYEQYF
TRBV27,TRBJ2-7,CASSLDGVKQYF
TRBV2,TRBJ2-7,CASSSGNEQYF
TRBV11-1,TRBJ2-7,CASSTPTSGGIYEQYF
TRBV6-1,TRBJ1-1,CASKWTANTEAFF
TRBV28,TRBJ1-2,CASSSLSVGGLLGGYTF
TRBV13,TRBJ2-2,CASSLSTGGELFF
TRBV27,TRBJ1-5,CASRLGGVPLNQPQHF
TRBV6-5,TRBJ2-7,CASSYFRAGAPYEQYF
TRBV12-5,TRBJ1-1,CASGLQTGDTEAFF
TRBV28,TRBJ1-2,CASSLFVRQGGGYTF
TRBV12-3/TRBV12-4,TRBJ1-6,CASSTTRGSPLHF
TRBV5-1,TRBJ2-7,CASRAGEKAVYEQYF